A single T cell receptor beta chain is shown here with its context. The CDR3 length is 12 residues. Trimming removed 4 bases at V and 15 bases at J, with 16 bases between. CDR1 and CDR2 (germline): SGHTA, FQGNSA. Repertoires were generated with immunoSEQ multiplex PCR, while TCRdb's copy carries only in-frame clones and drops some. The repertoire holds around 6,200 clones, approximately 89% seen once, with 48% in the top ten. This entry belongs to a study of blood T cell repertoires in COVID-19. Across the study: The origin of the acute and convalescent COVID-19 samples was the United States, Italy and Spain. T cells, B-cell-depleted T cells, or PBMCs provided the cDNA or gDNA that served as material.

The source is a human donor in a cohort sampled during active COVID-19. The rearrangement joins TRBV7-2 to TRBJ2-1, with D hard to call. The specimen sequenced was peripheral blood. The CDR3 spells CASSSGRGSWFF. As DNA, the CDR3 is TGTGCCAGCAGCTCGGGTCGAGGCTCATGGTTCTTC.